This T cell receptor (beta chain) was profiled in a study of cytomegalovirus exposure and HLA in healthy donors. The PCR contained 60 Vbeta and 13 Jbeta primers. Assay: immunoSEQ multiplex PCR; the TCRdb copy retains only in-frame clones and omits some. The sample contains 130,000 or so clones, 65% to 80% of which appear only once. Points on this clone: Its matching antigen is unknown.

Whole-study results and caveats: From TCR beta sequences, most subjects' HLA-A and HLA-B alleles were reportedly predicted accurately. Sequencing depth roughly uniform across donors was assumed in presence/absence analyses. The study recorded fewer than 200 TCR beta chains that were cytomegalovirus-associated. As a later analysis revealed, most CMV-associated TCR beta chains appeared HLA-restricted.

This CDR3 spans 16 amino acids. CDR1 is MGHRA, CDR2 YSYEKL, per germline. Trimming left V 0 bases short and J 2 bases short, with 14 bases between. The sequence was collected from a woman in her 40s in good health and CMV-seropositive. The sample consisted of PBMCs. The chain has TRBV4-1 and TRBJ2-7; D ambiguous. CDR3: CASSQDPRVVPYEQYF. Here the CDR3 DNA reads TGCGCCAGCAGCCAAGATCCGAGAGTAGTCCCCTACGAGCAGTACTTC.